This T cell receptor beta chain was sequenced in a study of T cells after yellow fever vaccination. Study-level information: It was SMART-Seq v4 Ultra Low Input that prepared the fractions with low cell numbers. Study results and limitations: The appearance of a small share of clonotypes in both CD4 and CD8 compartments was observed. In post-booster samples, most primary-vaccination clones reappeared (roughly 96% CD4, 75% to 90% CD8).

This CDR3 contains 18 residues. J lost 4 bases, V lost 0 bases, and 8 bases had no gene match. From germline, CDR1 is SGHRS and CDR2 YFSETQ. This clonotype has more than one count but fewer than ten. The antigen remains unidentified. A 5'RACE template-switching step, the method used to make TCR cDNA, added a universal primer site and UMIs. TCRdb reanalysed the 5' RACE reads using MiXCR and keeps one entry per CDR3 protein. The sample holds a few hundred thousand distinct CDR3 sequences; 6.2% are singletons and the top ten take about 15%. The material sequenced was PBMCs, taken 5 days after the yellow fever booster vaccination. The chain combines TRBV5-1 with TRBJ2-1, with 12 bases that match TRBD2. The receptor comes from a man younger than 40 who received the YFV17D yellow fever vaccine. The CDR3 region is CASSLATTSGSGYNEQFF. CDR3 DNA: TGCGCCAGCAGCTTGGCCACGACTAGCGGGAGTGGGTACAATGAGCAGTTCTTC.